This T cell receptor (beta chain) was captured in a study of OX40 agonist ivuxolimab in advanced cancers. About the investigation overall: The costimulatory receptor OX40 (CD134) was targeted by ivuxolimab, a fully human IgG2 agonistic monoclonal antibody. Intravenous ivuxolimab was administered to patients every 2 weeks at six dose levels: 0.01, 0.1, 0.3, 1.5, 3 and 10 mg/kg. Among the roughly 54 dose-escalation patients, around 20 had hepatocellular carcinoma, about 15 melanoma, 9 renal cell carcinoma and 9 head and neck cancer. The dose-escalation cohort was almost 85% male with a mean age of around 62 years, ranging from about 23 to 85. Prior anti-PD-1, anti-PD-L1 or anti-CTLA-4 therapy was permitted, and 30% to 45% of dose-escalation patients had received checkpoint inhibitors. Partial responses occurred in three dose-escalation patients: two with cutaneous melanoma and one with hepatocellular carcinoma. The point of sequencing TCRbeta in the periphery was to test whether ivuxolimab changed TCR sequence diversity and drove clonal T-cell expansion. The paper describes the monotherapy dose-escalation part (N ≈ 51 patients) of the phase I trial of ivuxolimab.

To sequence the TCRbeta CDR3 region, genomic DNA was isolated from the sorted cells. The immunoSEQ Assay was used to sequence the TCRbeta CDR3 regions. Here the immuneACCESS table is served through TCRdb, limited to in-frame sequences with V and J called. Missing clones are a known gap in these copies; in checked studies unresolved V genes cover under half, and the rest lacks a known reason. Here the sample has tens of thousands of clones; 88% occur a single time. 31% of the sample goes to the ten largest clones. The trial excluded patients who had a history of autoimmune disease or who were on systemic immunosuppression. Peripheral blood for TCR sequencing was collected from all dose cohorts at baseline, on cycle 4 day 1, and on cycle 7 day 1. Samples were obtained from an open-label, multicenter, first-in-human phase I dose-escalation trial of ivuxolimab. The trial enrolled adults with locally advanced or metastatic head and neck squamous cell, hepatocellular, melanoma or renal cell carcinoma. Before TCR sequencing, CD4+ T cells and CD8+ T cells were sorted from peripheral blood as separate populations.

Turning to this clone: Its antigen specificity is not known. Per-nucleotide qualities are absent, and no much larger clonotype sits a single base away.

Beyond this particular receptor, the publication reports: At doses from 0.1 to 3.0 mg/kg, clonal expansion was seen in both CD4+ and CD8+ blood T cells between baseline and week 6. Low levels of normalized T-cell clonal expansion were also seen in some patients who did not respond. The antigen specificity of the clonally expanded peripheral T cells was not determined. After ivuxolimab, CD8+ T cells had more expanded clones than CD4+ T cells on average. Partial responders in the 0.1-3.0 mg/kg groups had among the lowest normalized peripheral clonal expansion, especially among CD8+ T cells.

A distance of 14 bases separates the germline ends of V and J, which lose 4 bases and 0 bases respectively. Inclusive of the bounding cysteine and phenylalanine, the CDR3 is 15 residues long. Of all the DNA, just the CDR3 is kept, 45 bases in frame from base 1. From a lookup of the germline V gene, CDR1 and CDR2 are SGHRS and YFSETQ. The chain is assembled from TRBV5-1 and TRBJ2-7, with no reliable assignment of the D segment. The sequence came from an adult with an advanced solid tumor such as melanoma, head and neck, liver or kidney cancer. Sequencing used CD4+ or CD8+ T cells sorted from blood, obtained in a trial of the OX40 agonist ivuxolimab. The sequenced DNA: TGCGCCAGCAGCACAGACGGAAGGAGCTCCTACGAGCAGTACTTC. Its translation is CASSTDGRSSYEQYF.